Detailed here is one TCR beta chain. This receptor's antigen is unknown. One base away there is no much larger clone; base qualities are not given. This sample was sequenced with an Illumina HiSeq 2500. Quantitative 5'-RACE with molecular barcodes was used to prepare TCR beta libraries. The original pipeline was this. Disease-linked TCR variants were identified with a new computational method built on a probabilistic model of VDJ rearrangement. Using fastp trimming at Q25 and MiXCR clonotype assembly, TCRdb reanalyzed the public sequencing data and kept in-frame beta chains. When rows share a CDR3 protein, they turn into one entry using the most common DNA and genes. TCRdb assigned the V and J calls; the authors' analysis was not used. Here the sample has about 700,000 distinct CDR3 sequences; over 15% occur a single time. The ten largest clones take up roughly a fifth of the sample. The data are from a study of CD8 T cells in ankylosing spondylitis (dated 2017 in TCRdb). In terms of the full investigation: The study set out to find disease-linked TCR variants by profiling T cell receptor beta repertoires in ankylosing spondylitis patients and healthy donors. The full study cohort was made up of roughly 25 ankylosing spondylitis patients and 108 healthy donors. Peripheral blood was sampled, and synovial fluid was also collected from ankylosing spondylitis patients.

Measured from the cysteine to the phenylalanine, the CDR3 is 15 residues long. Only CDR3 DNA remains: 45 bases, in frame from the first base. V is shortened by 0 bases, J by 3 bases, and the region joining them spans 10 bases. The germline V gene sets CDR1 to SGHNT and CDR2 to YENEEA. What the study reported, not specific to this receptor: The disease-linked clones showed a CD8+ phenotype and occurred at relatively low frequencies in peripheral blood. The disease-linked clones were reported to be significantly enriched in matched synovial fluid samples from ankylosing spondylitis patients. Some motif variants had previously been reported in the synovial fluid and blood of reactive arthritis patients, which suggests shared mechanisms of disease initiation. Blood from ankylosing spondylitis patients appeared to be characterized by a TCR beta motif made up of several highly homologous amino acid variants.

Rearrangement joined TRBV11-3 to TRBJ2-3, and TRBD2 may be the D gene, going by 7 matching bases. The TCR sequence derives from a male donor with ankylosing spondylitis. What was sequenced was blood, either unsorted or a sorted T cell fraction (not recorded which). The CDR3 has the sequence CASSLDRGATDTQYF. The nucleotide sequence is TGTGCCAGCAGCTTAGATCGGGGGGCGACAGATACGCAGTATTTT. Where the CDR3 stops, the reference TRBV11-3 and TRBJ2-3 genes take over; the full variable domain is EAGVVQSPRYKIIEKKQPVAFWCNPISGHNTLYWYLQNLGQGPELLIRYENEEAVDDSQLPKDRFSAERLKGVDSTLKIQPAELGDSAVYLCASSLDRGATDTQYFGPGTRLTVL.